The 11 T cell receptor beta chains listed next were all sequenced from one sample in a study of PD-L1 blockade in urothelial cancer. Assay: immunoSEQ multiplex PCR; the TCRdb copy retains only in-frame clones and omits some. This sample yields 30,000 or so clones, of which about 88% are seen a single time; 6.5% to 8% belongs to the top ten. Time point specified: peripheral blood 6 weeks after treatment start. Sample: PBMCs, taken around atezolizumab (anti-PD-L1) treatment. Every receptor here comes from an elderly man with urothelial cancer.

The rearrangement joins TRBV18 to TRBJ2-5; TRBD1 is a possible D gene (5 bases). This CDR3 has 16 amino acids. Trimming cost V 3 bases and J 2 bases, with 16 bases left between them. Germline lookup yields CDR1 KGHSH and CDR2 LQKENI. The CDR3 DNA reads TGTGCCAGCTCACCGCGAACCACGGCAGGGCAAGAGACCCAGTACTTC. Protein product: CASSPRTTAGQETQYF.

The chain joins TRBV28 to TRBJ1-2; TRBD1 might be the D (5 bases). The V and J ends lost 1 base and 6 bases respectively, with 15 bases between them. Germline V lookup: CDR1 MDHEN, CDR2 SYDVKM. The CDR3 is made up of 15 amino acids. The CDR3 reads CASSLSSPGFNGYTF. The CDR3 region has the DNA TGTGCCAGCAGTTTATCATCGCCAGGGTTTAATGGCTACACCTTC.

The chain is built from TRBV4-3 and TRBJ2-1, with TRBD2 identical over 8 bases. There are 14 residues in the CDR3. The germline CDR1 and CDR2 sequences are LGHNA and YSLEER. The V segment lost 3 bases and the J segment 7 bases; nucleotides outside the gene matches: 5. CDR3 DNA: TGCGCCAGCAGCCAGACCCTAGCGGGTAATGAGCAGTTCTTC. Its protein product is CASSQTLAGNEQFF.

The chain combines TRBV5-4 with TRBJ1-2, with D perhaps matching TRBD1 (6 bases). This CDR3 is built from 14 residues. CDR1 is SGHNT, CDR2 YYREEE, per germline (reference sequence). V was cut by 5 bases and J by 3 bases, with 14 bases left in between. As DNA, the CDR3 is TGTGCCAGCAGGAATGGCGGGGGCGACTATGGCTACACCTTC. Translating gives CASRNGGGDYGYTF.

This clone showed up just a few times. The chain joins TRBV28 to TRBJ1-1; D is perhaps TRBD1 (6 bases). This CDR3 is 11 amino acids long. Looked up from germline, CDR1 is MDHEN and CDR2 is SYDVKM. Trimming shortened V by 3 bases and J by 9 bases, and 8 bases separated the two germline ends. The CDR3 coding sequence is TGTGCCAGCAGTTTTGACAGGAAAGCTTTCTTT. Translation: CASSFDRKAFF. The full variable domain, in which reference TRBV28 and TRBJ1-1 provide the parts outside the CDR3, is DVKVTQSSRYLVKRTGEKVFLECVQDMDHENMFWYRQDPGLGLRLIYFSYDVKMKEKGDIPEGYSVSREKKERFSLILESASTNQTSMYLCASSFDRKAFFGQGTRLTVV.

This clone occurred once. This chain connects TRBV30 to TRBJ1-5; D is unresolved. Germline V gene sequence: CDR1 GTSNPN, CDR2 SVGIG (reference sequence). The CDR3 has 14 amino acids. V lost 3 bases, J lost 5 bases, and 14 bases lay in between. Written as DNA, the CDR3 is TGTGCCTGGAGGGCCGAGGGAGGACATCAGCCCCAGCATTTT. It yields the protein CAWRAEGGHQPQHF.

V gene TRBV15 combines with J gene TRBJ2-1; TRBD2 matches at 11 bases. Per the germline V gene, CDR1 is LNHNV and CDR2 is YYDKDF (reference sequence). CDR3 length: 16 residues. V trimming: 5 bases; J trimming: 9 bases; junction bases outside the gene matches: 12. CDR3 DNA: TGTGCCACCAGCCGCCGTTTGGTTGGACTAGCGGGTGAGCAGTTCTTC. Its protein is CATSRRLVGLAGEQFF.

The chain recombines TRBV4-1 with TRBJ2-2; 9 nucleotides agree with TRBD1. After removal of 3 bases from V and 7 bases from J, the junction contained 15 bases not matched to a gene. The CDR3 spans 18 residues. The germline gives CDR1 MGHRA, CDR2 YSYEKL. The DNA for the CDR3 is TGCGCCAGCAGCCACTATGGCCCGGGACAGGGTTTCTACGGGGAGCTGTTTTTT. Translating it yields CASSHYGPGQGFYGELFF.

This clone appeared a few times. The J gene is TRBJ1-2, the V gene TRBV7-9, with D possibly TRBD1 on 6 matching bases. The CDR3 totals 14 residues. Germline V gives CDR1 SEHNR, CDR2 FQNEAQ (reference sequence). V lost 5 bases and J lost 8, with 18 bases in between. Here the CDR3 reads CASSQGTSLGGYTF. The CDR3 coding sequence is TGTGCCAGCAGCCAGGGGACGTCCCTGGGAGGCTACACCTTC.

This clone is a singleton in its sample. The chain has TRBV6-6 and TRBJ2-3, with 9 nucleotides matching TRBD2. CDR1 and CDR2 from the germline V gene are MNHNY and SVGAGI (reference sequence). The V gene end was trimmed by 3 bases and the J gene end by 5 bases; junction bases not matched to a gene: 9. The length of the CDR3 is 16 residues. CDR3: CASSYPGTSQKDTQYF. The CDR3 bases are TGTGCCAGCAGTTATCCCGGGACTAGCCAAAAAGATACGCAGTATTTT.

The J gene is TRBJ2-1, the V gene TRBV5-4, with 9 bases matching TRBD2. CDR3 length: 16 amino acids. Germline V gene sequence: CDR1 SGHNT, CDR2 YYREEE (reference sequence). V lost 0 bases, J lost 5 bases, and 6 bases stayed unmatched. The CDR3 loop is CASSLDSTSGNNEQFF. The CDR3 nucleotides are TGTGCCAGCAGCTTGGATTCGACTAGCGGAAACAATGAGCAGTTCTTC. Looking up the rest from reference TRBV5-4 and TRBJ2-1 gives the full variable domain: ETGVTQSPTHLIKTRGQQVTLRCSSQSGHNTVSWYQQALGQGPQFIFQYYREEENGRGNFPPRFSGLQFPNYSSELNVNALELDDSALYLCASSLDSTSGNNEQFFGPGTRLTVL.